The entry below gives a single T cell receptor beta chain sequence along with its context. Its antigen is currently unknown. V was pared by 1 base and J by 2 bases, with 9 bases of the junction left unmatched. This CDR3 is built from 17 residues. CDR1 and CDR2 (germline): SGDLS, YYNGEE. This record comes from a study of cytotoxic CD8 clonotypes in ibrutinib-treated CLL. Across the study: Included were 11 relapsed/refractory and roughly 15 treatment-naive patients, of whom about 18 were IGHV unmutated. Study-level points and caveats: An increase in clonality occurred at ibrutinib response, followed by a return toward baseline at progression. While tracking circulating CD8+ T-cell counts, baseline clonality exceeded that of age-matched healthy donors.

Only in-frame clones appear in the TCRdb table, and some are missing; sequencing was by immunoSEQ multiplex PCR. The top ten clones hold 7.6% of a sample with around 150,000 clones, over 75% of them seen once. J is TRBJ2-5 and V is TRBV9, with 9 bases matching TRBD2. The TCR comes from a human donor with chronic lymphocytic leukemia. Sequencing was performed on PBMCs, taken after 36 months of ibrutinib treatment. The CDR3 sequence: CASSVKASGVGQETQYF. In nucleotides, the CDR3 is TGTGCCAGCAGCGTAAAGGCTAGCGGGGTGGGGCAAGAGACCCAGTACTTC.